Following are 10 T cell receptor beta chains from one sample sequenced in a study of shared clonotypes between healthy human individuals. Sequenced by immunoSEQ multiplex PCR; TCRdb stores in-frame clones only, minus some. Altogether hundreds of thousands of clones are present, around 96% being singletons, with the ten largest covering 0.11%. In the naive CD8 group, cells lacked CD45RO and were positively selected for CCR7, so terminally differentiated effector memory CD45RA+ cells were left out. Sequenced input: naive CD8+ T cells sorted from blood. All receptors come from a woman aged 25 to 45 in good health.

The CDR3 here is CASSLLLGGRHEQYF. The DNA for the CDR3 is TGTGCCAGCAGCTTGCTCCTGGGGGGACGACACGAGCAGTACTTC. The V gene is TRBV5-4, the J gene TRBJ2-7; TRBD2 is a possible D gene (6 bases). CDR1 SGHNT and CDR2 YYREEE come from the germline V gene (reference sequence). Trimming removed 1 base from V and 5 bases from J, with 16 bases in between. This CDR3 spans 15 amino acids.

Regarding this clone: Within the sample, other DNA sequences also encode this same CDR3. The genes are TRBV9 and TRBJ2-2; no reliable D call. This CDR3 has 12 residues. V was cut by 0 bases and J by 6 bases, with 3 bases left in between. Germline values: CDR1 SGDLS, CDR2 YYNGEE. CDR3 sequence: CASSVDPGELFF. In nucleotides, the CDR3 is TGTGCCAGCAGCGTAGATCCCGGGGAGCTGTTTTTT.

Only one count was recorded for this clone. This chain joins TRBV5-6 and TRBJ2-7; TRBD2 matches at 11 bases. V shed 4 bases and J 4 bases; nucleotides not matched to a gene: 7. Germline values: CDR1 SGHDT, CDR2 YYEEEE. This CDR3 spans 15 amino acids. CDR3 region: CASSRELAGAYEQYF. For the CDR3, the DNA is TGTGCCAGCAGCCGGGAACTAGCGGGAGCGTACGAGCAGTACTTC.

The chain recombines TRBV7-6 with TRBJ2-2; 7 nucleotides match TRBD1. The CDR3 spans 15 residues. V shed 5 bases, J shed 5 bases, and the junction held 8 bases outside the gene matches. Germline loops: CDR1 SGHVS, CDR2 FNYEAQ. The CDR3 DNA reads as TGTGCCAGCAGCGACACGGACAGGATGACCGGGGAGCTGTTTTTT. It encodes CASSDTDRMTGELFF.

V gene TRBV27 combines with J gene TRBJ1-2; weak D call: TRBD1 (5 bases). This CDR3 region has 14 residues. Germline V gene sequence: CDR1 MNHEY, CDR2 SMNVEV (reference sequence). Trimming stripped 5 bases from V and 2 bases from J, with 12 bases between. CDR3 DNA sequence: TGTGCCAGCAGTGCCTTCGAGGGGAACTATGGCTACACCTTC. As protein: CASSAFEGNYGYTF.

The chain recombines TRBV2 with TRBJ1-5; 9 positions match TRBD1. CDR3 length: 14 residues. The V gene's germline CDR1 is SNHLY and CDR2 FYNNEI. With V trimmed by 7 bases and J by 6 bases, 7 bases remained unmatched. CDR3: CASTSGQGRQPQHF. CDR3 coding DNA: TGTGCCAGCACATCGGGACAGGGCCGTCAGCCCCAGCATTTT.

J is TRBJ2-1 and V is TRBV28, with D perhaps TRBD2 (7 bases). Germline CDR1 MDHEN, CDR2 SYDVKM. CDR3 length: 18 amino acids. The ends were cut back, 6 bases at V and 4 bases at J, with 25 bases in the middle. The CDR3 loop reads CASREEKRDTDYYNEQFF. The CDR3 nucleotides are TGTGCCAGCAGGGAGGAAAAGCGGGACACAGATTATTACAATGAGCAGTTCTTC.

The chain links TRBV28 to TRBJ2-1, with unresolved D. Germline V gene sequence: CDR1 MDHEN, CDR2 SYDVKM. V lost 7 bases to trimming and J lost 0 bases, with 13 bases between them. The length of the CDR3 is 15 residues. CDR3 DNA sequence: TGTGCCAGCATTGACGACCACAGCTCCTACAATGAGCAGTTCTTC. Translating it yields CASIDDHSSYNEQFF.

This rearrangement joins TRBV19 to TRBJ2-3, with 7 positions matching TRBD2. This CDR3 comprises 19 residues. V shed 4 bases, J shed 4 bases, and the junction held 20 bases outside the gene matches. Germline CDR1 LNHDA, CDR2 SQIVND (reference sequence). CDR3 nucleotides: TGTGCCAGTAGTACCTGGGAGCCTAGCGGAACCGAGGCCCCAGATACGCAGTATTTT. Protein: CASSTWEPSGTEAPDTQYF.

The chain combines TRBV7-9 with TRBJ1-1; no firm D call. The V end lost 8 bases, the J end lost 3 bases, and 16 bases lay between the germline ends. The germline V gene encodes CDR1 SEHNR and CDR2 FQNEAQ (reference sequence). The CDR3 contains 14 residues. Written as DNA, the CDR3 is TGTGCCAGCCAAACCCCGGGAGAGGACACTGAAGCTTTCTTT. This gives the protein CASQTPGEDTEAFF.